The T cell receptor beta chain described here comes from a study of T cells in Graves' hyperthyroidism and ophthalmopathy. Amplification of TCR beta CDR3 regions was performed using RNA transcripts as template. The HTBI primer set drove a first-round RT-PCR of the TCR CDR3. From the multiplex PCR reads, TCRdb called clonotypes with MiXCR, one entry per CDR3 protein. The sample has about 590,000 distinct CDR3 sequences, roughly 14% seen once; the top ten hold roughly 7.3%. The germline V gene encodes CDR1 DFQATT and CDR2 SNEGSKA (reference sequence). The V segment lost 4 bases and the J segment 6 bases; nucleotides outside the gene matches: 11. The CDR3 has 14 residues. Study-level points and caveats: With a median lead of approximately 6 months before onset, the model predicted ophthalmopathy.

This clonotype was observed a few times. Its antigen is not known. Sequenced sample: blood. The chain has TRBV20-1 and TRBJ2-7; 8 bases map to TRBD1. This TCR was sampled from a woman aged 30 to 39 with Graves' hyperthyroidism. CDR3 sequence: CSAMPLSRGLEQYF. In DNA, the CDR3 is TGCAGTGCTATGCCCCTTAGCAGGGGGCTCGAGCAGTACTTC.